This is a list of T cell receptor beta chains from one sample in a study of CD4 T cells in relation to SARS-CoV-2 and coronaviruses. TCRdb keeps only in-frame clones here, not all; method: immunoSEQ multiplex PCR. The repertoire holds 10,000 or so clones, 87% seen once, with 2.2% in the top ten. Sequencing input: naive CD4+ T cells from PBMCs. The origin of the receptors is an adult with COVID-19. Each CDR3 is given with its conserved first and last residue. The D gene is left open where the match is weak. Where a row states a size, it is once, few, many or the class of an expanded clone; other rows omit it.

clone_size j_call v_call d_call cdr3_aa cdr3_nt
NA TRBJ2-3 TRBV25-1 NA CASSESVSPFTDTQYF TGTGCCAGCAGTGAATCGGTTAGCCCCTTCACAGATACGCAGTATTTT
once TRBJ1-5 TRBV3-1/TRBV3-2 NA CASSQEVSAPFLPQHF TGTGCCAGCAGCCAAGAAGTGAGTGCCCCATTCTTGCCCCAGCATTTT
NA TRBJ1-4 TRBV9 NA CASSVKGPNEKLFF TGTGCCAGCAGCGTAAAGGGACCTAATGAAAAACTGTTTTTT
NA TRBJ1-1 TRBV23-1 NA CASSQSGLSAPAEAFF TGCGCCAGCAGTCAATCTGGGCTTTCCGCCCCGGCTGAAGCTTTCTTT
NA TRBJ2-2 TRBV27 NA CASSFRSTGELFF TGTGCCAGCAGTTTTCGGTCCACCGGGGAGCTGTTTTTT
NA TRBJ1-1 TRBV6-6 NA CASSPRGRRRMNTEAFF TGTGCCAGCAGTCCCCGGGGCCGTCGTCGAATGAACACTGAAGCTTTCTTT
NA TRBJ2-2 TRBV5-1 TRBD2 CASSLESGAPTGELFF TGCGCCAGCAGCTTGGAGAGCGGGGCCCCTACCGGGGAGCTGTTTTTT
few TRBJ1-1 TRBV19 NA CASMGAMNTEAFF TGTGCCAGTATGGGGGCCATGAACACTGAAGCTTTCTTT
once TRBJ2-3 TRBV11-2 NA CASSSTGYPSTDTQYF TGTGCCAGCAGCTCTACAGGGTACCCTAGCACAGATACGCAGTATTTT
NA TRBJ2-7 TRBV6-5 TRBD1 CASSYLAGTGLHEQYF TGTGCCAGCAGTTACCTAGCCGGGACAGGGCTCCACGAGCAGTACTTC
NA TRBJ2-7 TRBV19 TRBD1 CASSRDREDEQYF TGTGCCAGTAGCCGGGACAGGGAGGATGAGCAGTACTTC
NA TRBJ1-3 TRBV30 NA CAWSVGGSGNTIYF TGTGCCTGGAGTGTGGGTGGCTCTGGAAACACCATATATTTT
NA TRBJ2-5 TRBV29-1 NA CSVEESETQYF TGCAGCGTTGAAGAGAGCGAGACCCAGTACTTC
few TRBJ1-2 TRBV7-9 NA CASSLAGTRSGYTF TGTGCCAGCAGCTTAGCCGGGACCAGGAGTGGCTACACCTTC
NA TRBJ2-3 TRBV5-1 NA CASSLVRVSDTQYF TGCGCCAGCAGCTTGGTAAGGGTCTCAGATACGCAGTATTTT
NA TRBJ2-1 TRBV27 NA CASSFGAGAQSEQFF TGTGCCAGCAGTTTCGGAGCAGGGGCCCAATCCGAGCAGTTCTTC
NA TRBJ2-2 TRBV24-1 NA CATSPPWDPGELFF TGTGCCACCAGTCCCCCCTGGGATCCCGGGGAGCTGTTTTTT
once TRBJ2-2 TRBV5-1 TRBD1 CASSSVVTGVNTGELFF TGCGCCAGCAGCTCGGTTGTGACAGGGGTCAACACCGGGGAGCTGTTTTTT
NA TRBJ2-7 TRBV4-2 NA CASSQSEPYEQYF TGTGCCAGCAGCCAATCGGAACCCTACGAGCAGTACTTC
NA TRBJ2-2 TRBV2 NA CASSEATRDTSDTGELFF TGTGCCAGCAGTGAAGCGACCCGGGACACCTCCGACACCGGGGAGCTGTTTTTT